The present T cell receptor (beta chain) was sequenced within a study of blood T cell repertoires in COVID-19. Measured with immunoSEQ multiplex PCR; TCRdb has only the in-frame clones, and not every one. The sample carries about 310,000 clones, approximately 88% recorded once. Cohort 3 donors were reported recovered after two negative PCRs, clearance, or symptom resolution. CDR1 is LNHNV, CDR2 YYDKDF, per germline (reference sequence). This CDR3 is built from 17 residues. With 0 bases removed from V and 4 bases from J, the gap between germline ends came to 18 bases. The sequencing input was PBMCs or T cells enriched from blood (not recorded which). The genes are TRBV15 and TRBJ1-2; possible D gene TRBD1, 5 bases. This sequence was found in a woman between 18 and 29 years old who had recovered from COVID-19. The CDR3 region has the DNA TGTGCCACCAGCAGAGACTTGGCGGGGCCTAAGGTCTATGGCTACACCTTC. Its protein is CATSRDLAGPKVYGYTF.